Sequencing of this T cell receptor (beta chain) was carried out in a study of OX40 agonist ivuxolimab in advanced cancers. Study-wide background: The dose-escalation cohort was about 86% male, with a mean age of 60 years, ranging about 20 to 79.

Study observations and caveats: Still undetermined is the antigen specificity of the expanded peripheral T cells. CD4+ and CD8+ blood T cells expanded clonally by week 6 at 0.1 to 3.0 mg/kg.

TCRdb's table, derived via immunoSEQ multiplex PCR, lists solely in-frame clones and lacks some. Among 30,000 to 45,000 clones listed, roughly 78% were seen once. This clone was observed a handful of times. Its antigen is unknown. CDR1 and CDR2 (germline): SGHTA, FQGNSA. Deletions cut 5 bases from V and 2 bases from J, with 12 bases between. CDR3 length equals 14 residues. This sequence was found in an adult with an advanced solid tumor such as melanoma, head and neck, liver or kidney cancer. Sequencing used CD4+ or CD8+ T cells sorted from blood, obtained in a trial of the OX40 agonist ivuxolimab. The chain employs TRBV7-2 and TRBJ1-1; D is unclear. The CDR3 sequence is CASSRRTGNTEAFF. As DNA, the CDR3 is TGTGCCAGCAGCCGAAGGACGGGAAACACTGAAGCTTTCTTT.